Presented here are 15 T cell receptor beta chains from one specimen sequenced in a study of neurological immune-mediated disorders. A single record per CDR3 protein comes from TCRdb applying MiXCR to the 5' RACE reads. Of approximately 48,000 distinct CDR3 sequences listed, 10% to 13% are singletons. The sequenced sample consisted of PBMCs. These receptor sequences come from a man aged 65 to 79 with HTLV-1-associated myelopathy (HAM/TSP).

This clonotype was seen repeatedly, ten times or more. This chain joins TRBV20-1 and TRBJ2-7, with 8 bases aligning to TRBD2. V shed 3 bases, J shed 6 bases, and the junction held 25 bases outside the gene matches. Germline CDR1 and CDR2: DFQATT and SNEGSKA (reference sequence). This CDR3 is built from 19 residues. The CDR3 bases are TGCAGTGCTAGTTTCTCGGCCAGCGGGAGTGAATGGATTTGGTCCGAGCAGTACTTC. Translating it yields CSASFSASGSEWIWSEQYF.

This clonotype was recorded many times. This chain links TRBV24-1 with TRBJ2-1; the match to TRBD2 covers 15 bases. Germline trimming cut 4 bases from V and 7 bases from J; bases unmatched to any gene: 13. CDR1 and CDR2 (germline): KGHDR, SFDVKD. CDR3 length: 19 amino acids. CDR3 in DNA: TGTGCCACCAGTGACCCTGCCAGGACTAGCGGGAGGGTAGGAAATGAGCAGTTCTTC. Translation gives CATSDPARTSGRVGNEQFF.

This clonotype was observed many times. This sequence joins TRBV5-1 and TRBJ1-5; D possibly corresponds to TRBD1 (5 bases). The V and J ends lost 0 bases and 6 bases respectively, with 10 bases between them. The CDR3 extends over 14 amino acids. The V gene's germline CDR1 is SGHRS and CDR2 YFSETQ. The CDR3 spells CASSLERGGQPQHF. CDR3 coding DNA: TGCGCCAGCAGCTTGGAGAGGGGTGGTCAGCCCCAGCATTTT.

This clonotype was detected ten times or more. The V and J genes are TRBV7-2 and TRBJ2-7; 8 positions match TRBD2. The V gene end was trimmed by 6 bases and the J gene end by 5 bases; junction bases not matched to a gene: 12. The CDR3 totals 15 residues. CDR1 and CDR2 from the germline V gene are SGHTA and FQGNSA. CDR3 nucleotides: TGTGCCAGCAGTGATCTCGGGACTAGTTTCGACGAGCAGTACTTC. It encodes CASSDLGTSFDEQYF.

This clonotype showed up many times. V gene TRBV6-2 or TRBV6-3 combines with J gene TRBJ1-6; D possibly corresponds to TRBD1 (6 bases). The germline V gene encodes CDR1 MNHEY and CDR2 SVGEGT. Trimming took off 7 bases at V and 7 bases at J, with 23 bases between the two ends. There are 17 residues in the CDR3. CDR3 DNA: TGTGCCAGCACGGGACGCAGGGGCGGAATGATAAATTCACCCCTCCACTTT. This codes for CASTGRRGGMINSPLHF.

This clonotype has ten or more counts. The chain carries TRBV24-1 and TRBJ2-7; tentative D call: TRBD2 (5 bases). The germline V and J ends were trimmed by 2 bases and 3 bases, with 16 bases remaining between them. The CDR3 totals 16 residues. Germline CDR1 reads KGHDR; CDR2 reads SFDVKD. CDR3 nucleotides: TGTGCCACCAGTGATTGCTTTTGGGCGGGTCGCTACGAGCAGTACTTC. Its protein product is CATSDCFWAGRYEQYF.

This clonotype was counted ten times or more. The rearrangement uses TRBV10-3 and TRBJ2-1; 10 positions agree with TRBD1. Unmatched junction bases numbered 2, after V lost 10 bases and J lost 2 bases. The CDR3 sequence is 13 residues long. CDR1 is ENHRY and CDR2 is SYGVKD in the germline V gene. CDR3 sequence (DNA): TGTGCCACCGACAGGGGGCCCTACAATGAGCAGTTCTTC. This gives the protein CATDRGPYNEQFF.

This clonotype is termed medium-sized. The V call is TRBV7-2, the J call TRBJ2-1; TRBD2 agrees at 10 bases. Germline V gene lookup returns CDR1 SGHTA and CDR2 FQGNSA. V was pared by 4 bases and J by 7 bases, with 4 bases of the junction left unmatched. There are 14 residues in the CDR3. The CDR3 region is CASSSGLAANEQFF. CDR3 DNA sequence: TGTGCCAGCAGCTCCGGACTAGCGGCAAATGAGCAGTTCTTC.

This clonotype turned up a few times. V gene TRBV20-1 combines with J gene TRBJ2-7, with 10 positions matching TRBD1. The CDR3 has 14 amino acids. Germline V gives CDR1 DFQATT, CDR2 SNEGSKA (reference sequence). With 0 bases clipped from V and 3 bases from J, the junction kept 2 bases outside the gene matches. The CDR3 reads CSAREWTGGYEQYF. The CDR3 coding sequence is TGCAGTGCTAGAGAGTGGACAGGGGGCTACGAGCAGTACTTC.

This clonotype was counted many times. V and J are TRBV5-6 and TRBJ2-7; 7 nucleotides agree with TRBD1. V gave up 3 bases and J gave up 0 bases; unmatched junction bases: 0. Germline CDR1 reads SGHDT; CDR2 reads YYEEEE. The CDR3 sequence is 13 residues long. The CDR3 coding sequence is TGTGCCAGCAGCTGGGACAGCTCCTACGAGCAGTACTTC. It is translated as CASSWDSSYEQYF.

This clonotype was seen at least ten times. V usage is TRBV5-5 and J usage is TRBJ1-1; TRBD1 is a possible D gene (6 bases). Trimming shortened V by 1 base and J by 1 base, and 17 bases separated the two germline ends. The length of the CDR3 is 17 residues. Germline-derived CDR1 and CDR2 are SGHKS and YYEKEE (reference sequence). The CDR3 loop reads CASSLSPDNRENTEAFF. The CDR3 DNA sequence: TGTGCCAGCAGCTTGTCCCCCGATAACAGGGAGAACACTGAAGCTTTCTTT.

A remark on this clonotype: A single base separates this from a much larger clone, so it may be a read error. The chain combines TRBV20-1 with TRBJ2-7; D remains unclear. The CDR3 is made up of 12 amino acids. Germline V lookup: CDR1 DFQATT, CDR2 SNEGSKA (reference sequence). This CDR3 is CSARDDKGEQNF. The CDR3 DNA reads as TGCAGTGCTAGAGATGATAAGGGCGAGCAGAACTTC.

This clonotype was counted ten times or more. V is TRBV6-6 and J is TRBJ1-3, with TRBD1 identical over 8 bases. Trimming removed 6 bases from V and 8 bases from J; junction bases left unmatched: 6. CDR3 length equals 13 residues. The germline V gene has CDR1 MNHNY and CDR2 SVGAGI (reference sequence). As DNA, the CDR3 is TGTGCCAGCAGCCGACAGGGGTGGGACACCATATATTTT. As protein: CASSRQGWDTIYF.

The J gene is TRBJ2-7, the V gene TRBV5-1; TRBD1 matches at 8 bases. CDR1 and CDR2 from the germline V gene are SGHRS and YFSETQ. V lost 0 bases to trimming and J lost 7 bases; unmatched junction nucleotides: 9. The CDR3 extends over 15 amino acids. The CDR3 DNA reads TGCGCCAGCAGCTTGGCGGCAGGGGGCCCGGGGGAGCAGTACTTC. It is translated as CASSLAAGGPGEQYF.

In its sample, this clonotype was seen many times. J is TRBJ1-2 and V is TRBV12-3 or TRBV12-4; no clear D. Between the trimmed V and J ends, which lost 3 bases and 4 bases, there was a span of 9 bases. The CDR3 covers 13 residues. The CDR3 DNA sequence: TGTGCCAGCAGTTTGGCAGTCGTCTATGGCTACACCTTC. Its translation is CASSLAVVYGYTF.